These T cell receptor beta chains were read from a single sample in a study of cytomegalovirus exposure and HLA in healthy donors. TCRdb's table, derived via immunoSEQ multiplex PCR, lists solely in-frame clones and lacks some. The sample includes 96,000 or so clones. Sequenced: PBMCs. These receptors came from a girl between 10 and 17 years old in good health and CMV-seropositive. CDR3s include the opening cysteine and the closing phenylalanine or tryptophan. Fields, in order: V gene, D gene, CDR3 length, J gene, CDR3 protein, CDR3 DNA. D genes are given only for firm matches.

v_call: TRBV5-1; d_call: TRBD2; cdr3_length: 16; j_call: TRBJ2-2; cdr3_aa: CASSIGLAANTGELFF; cdr3_nt: TGCGCCAGCAGCATCGGACTAGCGGCGAACACCGGGGAGCTGTTTTTT
v_call: TRBV5-1; d_call: TRBD1; cdr3_length: 15; j_call: TRBJ2-5; cdr3_aa: CASRTGGFIQETQYF; cdr3_nt: TGCGCCAGCAGGACAGGGGGGTTTATCCAAGAGACCCAGTACTTC
v_call: TRBV29-1; d_call: .; cdr3_length: 13; j_call: TRBJ1-2; cdr3_aa: CSVEGGQNYGYTF; cdr3_nt: TGCAGCGTTGAAGGGGGCCAGAACTATGGCTACACCTTC
v_call: TRBV9; d_call: .; cdr3_length: 16; j_call: TRBJ1-1; cdr3_aa: CASSVAPDSQFTEAFF; cdr3_nt: TGTGCCAGCAGCGTAGCCCCGGACAGTCAGTTCACTGAAGCTTTCTTT
v_call: TRBV4-1; d_call: .; cdr3_length: 14; j_call: TRBJ2-2; cdr3_aa: CASSQRVDTGELFF; cdr3_nt: TGCGCCAGCAGCCAGAGGGTGGACACCGGGGAGCTGTTTTTT
v_call: TRBV5-1; d_call: TRBD1; cdr3_length: 14; j_call: TRBJ2-3; cdr3_aa: CASSPGQETDTQYF; cdr3_nt: TGCGCCAGCAGCCCGGGACAGGAGACAGATACGCAGTATTTT
v_call: TRBV13; d_call: .; cdr3_length: 12; j_call: TRBJ1-4; cdr3_aa: CASSPQGDKLFF; cdr3_nt: TGTGCCAGCAGCCCACAGGGTGATAAACTGTTTTTT
v_call: TRBV19; d_call: .; cdr3_length: 13; j_call: TRBJ2-7; cdr3_aa: CASQPTGSYEQYF; cdr3_nt: TGTGCCAGTCAACCAACTGGCTCCTACGAGCAGTACTTC
v_call: TRBV18; d_call: .; cdr3_length: 12; j_call: TRBJ1-4; cdr3_aa: CASSPTRGGLFF; cdr3_nt: TGTGCCAGCTCACCCACCCGTGGAGGTCTGTTTTTT
v_call: TRBV27; d_call: .; cdr3_length: 14; j_call: TRBJ1-2; cdr3_aa: CASSLFGGDYGYTF; cdr3_nt: TGTGCCAGCAGTTTATTCGGAGGGGACTACGGCTACACCTTC
v_call: TRBV2; d_call: .; cdr3_length: 13; j_call: TRBJ1-1; cdr3_aa: CASTAFGNTEAFF; cdr3_nt: TGTGCCAGCACCGCTTTCGGGAACACTGAAGCTTTCTTT
v_call: TRBV5-4; d_call: TRBD2; cdr3_length: 18; j_call: TRBJ2-3; cdr3_aa: CASTPGTSGVLSTDTQYF; cdr3_nt: TGTGCCAGCACCCCCGGGACTAGCGGGGTCCTTAGCACAGATACGCAGTATTTT
v_call: TRBV5-4; d_call: .; cdr3_length: 14; j_call: TRBJ1-2; cdr3_aa: CASSGHSQLYGYTF; cdr3_nt: TGTGCCAGCAGCGGCCACAGCCAACTCTACGGCTACACCTTC
v_call: TRBV9; d_call: TRBD1; cdr3_length: 15; j_call: TRBJ2-3; cdr3_aa: CASSLRTGYRDKQYF; cdr3_nt: TGTGCCAGCAGCCTCCGGACAGGGTATCGTGATAAGCAGTATTTT
v_call: TRBV29-1; d_call: .; cdr3_length: 14; j_call: TRBJ1-2; cdr3_aa: CSVEDRGGENGYTF; cdr3_nt: TGCAGCGTTGAAGATCGGGGGGGTGAGAATGGCTACACCTTC
v_call: TRBV7-7; d_call: .; cdr3_length: 15; j_call: TRBJ2-2; cdr3_aa: CASSFPQGLTGELFF; cdr3_nt: TGTGCCAGCAGCTTCCCGCAGGGCCTCACCGGGGAGCTGTTTTTT
v_call: TRBV7-9; d_call: .; cdr3_length: 16; j_call: TRBJ2-2; cdr3_aa: CASSLEGHPNTGELFF; cdr3_nt: TGTGCCAGCAGCTTAGAAGGACATCCGAACACCGGGGAGCTGTTTTTT
v_call: TRBV5-1; d_call: .; cdr3_length: 12; j_call: TRBJ2-1; cdr3_aa: CASSSQYNEQFF; cdr3_nt: TGCGCCAGCAGCTCCCAATACAATGAGCAGTTCTTC
v_call: TRBV6-1; d_call: TRBD2; cdr3_length: 15; j_call: TRBJ2-5; cdr3_aa: CASSARLAGKETQYF; cdr3_nt: TGTGCCAGCAGTGCCAGACTAGCGGGGAAAGAGACCCAGTACTTC
v_call: TRBV28; d_call: .; cdr3_length: 16; j_call: TRBJ1-5; cdr3_aa: CASSLLGQYSNQPQHF; cdr3_nt: TGTGCCAGCAGTTTACTTGGACAGTATAGCAATCAGCCCCAGCATTTT
v_call: TRBV30; d_call: .; cdr3_length: 15; j_call: TRBJ2-3; cdr3_aa: CAGIATGGYADTQYF; cdr3_nt: TGTGCCGGGATTGCGACCGGCGGATACGCAGATACGCAGTATTTT
v_call: TRBV5-1; d_call: .; cdr3_length: 12; j_call: TRBJ1-1; cdr3_aa: CASSEGAFEAFF; cdr3_nt: TGCGCCAGCAGCGAAGGGGCTTTTGAAGCTTTCTTT
v_call: TRBV30; d_call: .; cdr3_length: 13; j_call: TRBJ1-1; cdr3_aa: CAWSVQGKTEAFF; cdr3_nt: TGTGCCTGGAGTGTACAGGGCAAAACTGAAGCTTTCTTT
v_call: TRBV15; d_call: TRBD1; cdr3_length: 18; j_call: TRBJ1-4; cdr3_aa: CATSRAGQGRITNEKLFF; cdr3_nt: TGTGCCACCAGCAGAGCCGGACAGGGTCGAATAACTAATGAAAAACTGTTTTTT
v_call: TRBV25-1; d_call: .; cdr3_length: 15; j_call: TRBJ1-3; cdr3_aa: CASTPQEAAGNTIYF; cdr3_nt: TGTGCCAGCACTCCTCAGGAAGCAGCTGGAAACACCATATATTTT
v_call: TRBV30; d_call: TRBD2; cdr3_length: 13; j_call: TRBJ2-1; cdr3_aa: CGWRGSGGSEQFF; cdr3_nt: TGTGGGTGGAGGGGTAGCGGGGGCAGTGAGCAGTTCTTC
v_call: TRBV5-1; d_call: TRBD2; cdr3_length: 15; j_call: TRBJ2-1; cdr3_aa: CASSPGLAGGNEQFF; cdr3_nt: TGCGCCAGCAGCCCGGGACTAGCGGGGGGGAATGAGCAGTTCTTC
v_call: TRBV9; d_call: TRBD1; cdr3_length: 15; j_call: TRBJ1-1; cdr3_aa: CASSVGAGGGTEAFF; cdr3_nt: TGTGCCAGCAGCGTAGGGGCAGGGGGCGGGACTGAAGCTTTCTTT
v_call: TRBV9; d_call: TRBD2; cdr3_length: 17; j_call: TRBJ2-3; cdr3_aa: CASSVVAGGYPTDTQYF; cdr3_nt: TGTGCCAGCAGCGTAGTAGCGGGGGGGTATCCGACAGATACGCAGTATTTT
v_call: TRBV9; d_call: TRBD1; cdr3_length: 13; j_call: TRBJ2-7; cdr3_aa: CASSAMDRDEQYF; cdr3_nt: TGTGCCAGCAGCGCGATGGACAGGGACGAGCAGTACTTC
v_call: TRBV4-3; d_call: TRBD1; cdr3_length: 17; j_call: TRBJ2-2; cdr3_aa: CASSPQTPGQGAGELFF; cdr3_nt: TGCGCCAGCAGCCCCCAAACTCCGGGACAGGGGGCCGGGGAGCTGTTTTTT
v_call: TRBV19; d_call: TRBD2; cdr3_length: 14; j_call: TRBJ2-5; cdr3_aa: CASSELAGDETQYF; cdr3_nt: TGTGCCAGTAGTGAACTAGCGGGGGATGAGACCCAGTACTTC
v_call: TRBV4-1; d_call: TRBD1; cdr3_length: 15; j_call: TRBJ2-7; cdr3_aa: CASSRWTGGAYEQYF; cdr3_nt: TGCGCCAGCAGCCGATGGACAGGGGGCGCCTACGAGCAGTACTTC
v_call: TRBV19; d_call: TRBD1; cdr3_length: 15; j_call: TRBJ1-6; cdr3_aa: CASRPTGSYNSPLHF; cdr3_nt: TGTGCCAGTAGACCGACAGGGTCCTATAATTCACCCCTCCACTTT
v_call: TRBV18; d_call: TRBD1; cdr3_length: 16; j_call: TRBJ1-5; cdr3_aa: CASSPPEGAYNQPQHF; cdr3_nt: TGTGCCAGCTCACCACCCGAGGGGGCATACAATCAGCCCCAGCATTTT
v_call: TRBV4-3; d_call: TRBD1; cdr3_length: 14; j_call: TRBJ1-1; cdr3_aa: CASSFRTGGAEAFF; cdr3_nt: TGCGCCAGCAGCTTTCGGACAGGGGGAGCTGAAGCTTTCTTT
v_call: TRBV9; d_call: TRBD2; cdr3_length: 15; j_call: TRBJ2-1; cdr3_aa: CASSVGSGGNNEQFF; cdr3_nt: TGTGCCAGCAGCGTAGGTAGCGGGGGTAACAATGAGCAGTTCTTC
v_call: TRBV2; d_call: TRBD1; cdr3_length: 17; j_call: TRBJ1-6; cdr3_aa: CASSEFVGQRNNSPLHF; cdr3_nt: TGTGCCAGCAGTGAATTCGTGGGACAGAGGAATAATTCACCCCTCCACTTT
v_call: TRBV4-1; d_call: .; cdr3_length: 16; j_call: TRBJ1-1; cdr3_aa: CASSQDNPEMNTEAFF; cdr3_nt: TGCGCCAGCAGCCAAGACAATCCGGAGATGAACACTGAAGCTTTCTTT
v_call: TRBV12-5; d_call: TRBD1; cdr3_length: 14; j_call: TRBJ1-1; cdr3_aa: CASGDRSMNTEAFF; cdr3_nt: TGTGCTAGTGGGGACAGGTCCATGAACACTGAAGCTTTCTTT